This T cell receptor (beta chain) was obtained from a study of shared clonotypes between healthy human individuals. TCRdb's table, derived via immunoSEQ multiplex PCR, lists solely in-frame clones and lacks some. The sample comprises about 490,000 clones, around 80% of which are singletons, and 10% to 15% rests with the top ten. Germline loops: CDR1 SQVTM, CDR2 ANQGSEA. The CDR3 has 13 residues. With 7 bases clipped from V and 1 base from J, the junction kept 4 bases outside the gene matches. The chain joins TRBV29-1 to TRBJ1-1; 9 nucleotides agree with TRBD1. The material sequenced was PBMCs. This TCR was sampled from a woman between 35 and 50 years old in good health. Some clones in this sample may be carry-over from other donors' samples. In DNA, the CDR3 is TGCAGCGCCGACAGGGGGGGGAACACTGAAGCTTTCTTT. Its translation is CSADRGGNTEAFF.